The source of this TCR beta chain is a study of cytomegalovirus exposure and HLA in healthy donors. The PCR had 60 Vbeta and 13 Jbeta primers. Produced via immunoSEQ multiplex PCR; TCRdb's table is partial and in-frame only. The sample has about 140,000 clones, 77% seen once. Germline assignment: CDR1 SQVTM and CDR2 ANQGSEA. Deletions cut 5 bases from V and 6 bases from J, with 4 bases between. The CDR3 is 9 residues long. The sequence derives from a female donor in good health and CMV-seronegative. The sample taken for sequencing was PBMCs. This sequence joins TRBV29-1 and TRBJ1-2; D gene ambiguous. The CDR3 sequence is CSVSDGYTF. The CDR3 DNA is TGCAGCGTTTCAGATGGCTACACCTTC.